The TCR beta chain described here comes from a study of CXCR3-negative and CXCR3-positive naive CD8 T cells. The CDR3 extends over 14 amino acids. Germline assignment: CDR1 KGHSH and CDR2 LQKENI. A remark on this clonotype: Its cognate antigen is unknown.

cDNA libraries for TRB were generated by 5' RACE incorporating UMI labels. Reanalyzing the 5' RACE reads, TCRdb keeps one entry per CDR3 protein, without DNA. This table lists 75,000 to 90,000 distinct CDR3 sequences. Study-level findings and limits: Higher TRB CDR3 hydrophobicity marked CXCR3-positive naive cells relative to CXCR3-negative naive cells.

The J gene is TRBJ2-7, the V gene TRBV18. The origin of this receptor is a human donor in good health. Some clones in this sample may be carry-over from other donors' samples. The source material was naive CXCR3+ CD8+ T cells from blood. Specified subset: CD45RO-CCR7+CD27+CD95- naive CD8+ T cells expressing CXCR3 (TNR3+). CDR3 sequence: CASSSLDGDYGQYF.